This TCR beta chain appears in the sequencing data of a study of blood T cells in healthy people across ages. CDR3 size: 15 residues. Germline-derived CDR1 and CDR2 are LGHDT and YNNKEL (reference sequence). J was trimmed by 2 bases and V by 3 bases; bases with no gene match: 6. A sample-barcoded 5' primer and a J-beta primer mix were used in a second PCR of roughly 6 to 12 cycles. Using its own MiXCR run on the 5' RACE reads, TCRdb lists one record per CDR3 protein. The repertoire has some 1.5 million distinct CDR3 sequences, under 30% of them found once; the top ten carry less than 9.5%. The chain carries TRBV3-1 and TRBJ2-7; 8 bases map to TRBD1. This clonotype originated in a woman aged 25 to 39 in good health. The sample comprised blood. The CDR3 nucleotides read TGTGCCAGCAGCCATATTAACAGGGGGGCCTACGAGCAGTACTTC. The encoded protein is CASSHINRGAYEQYF.